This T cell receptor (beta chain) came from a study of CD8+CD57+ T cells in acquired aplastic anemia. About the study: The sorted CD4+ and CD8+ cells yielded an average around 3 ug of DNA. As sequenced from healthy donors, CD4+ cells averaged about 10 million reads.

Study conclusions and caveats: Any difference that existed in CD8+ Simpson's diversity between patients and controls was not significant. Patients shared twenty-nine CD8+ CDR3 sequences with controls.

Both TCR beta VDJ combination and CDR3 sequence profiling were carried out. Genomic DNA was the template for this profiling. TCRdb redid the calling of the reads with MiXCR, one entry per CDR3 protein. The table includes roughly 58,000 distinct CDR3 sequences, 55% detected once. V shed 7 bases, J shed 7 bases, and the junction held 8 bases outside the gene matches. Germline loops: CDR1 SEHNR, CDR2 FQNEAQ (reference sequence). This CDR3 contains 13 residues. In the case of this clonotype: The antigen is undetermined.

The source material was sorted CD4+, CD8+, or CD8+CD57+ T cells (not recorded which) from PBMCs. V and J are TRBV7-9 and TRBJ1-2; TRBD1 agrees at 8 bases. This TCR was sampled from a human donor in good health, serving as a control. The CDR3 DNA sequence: TGTGCCAGCATGACAGGGGTTGGGTCTGGCTACACCTTC. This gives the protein CASMTGVGSGYTF.